The rows below give T cell receptor beta chains drawn from one sample of a study of technical replicates of blood from a few donors. Sequencing used immunoSEQ multiplex PCR; TCRdb keeps in-frame clones, though not all of them. The sample has tens of thousands of clones; about 95% are singletons. Sequenced sample: T cells isolated from PBMCs. The receptors stem from a human donor in good health. Both conserved end residues are part of each CDR3. Fields, in order: D gene, J gene, V gene, clone size, CDR3 DNA, CDR3 protein. The D gene is left open where the match is weak. Size tells how often a clone was seen (once, few, many) or the class of an expanded clone, and some rows leave it out.

d_gene: NA
j_gene: TRBJ2-3
v_gene: TRBV2
abundance: NA
CDR3nt: TGTGCCAGCACCCCCAGGGGCACAGATACGCAGTATTTT
CDR3aa: CASTPRGTDTQYF

d_gene: NA
j_gene: TRBJ2-1
v_gene: TRBV7-9
abundance: NA
CDR3nt: TGTGCCAGCAGCTTGGGAACTAGCAATGTCAACAATGAGCAGTTCTTC
CDR3aa: CASSLGTSNVNNEQFF

d_gene: NA
j_gene: TRBJ2-5
v_gene: TRBV11-2
abundance: once
CDR3nt: TGTGCCAGCAGCCCCGTCCCCCAAGAGACCCAGTACTTC
CDR3aa: CASSPVPQETQYF

d_gene: NA
j_gene: TRBJ2-1
v_gene: TRBV27
abundance: once
CDR3nt: TGTGCCAGCAGTCCCAACCCCGTATGGGCGCGTGAGCAGTTCTTC
CDR3aa: CASSPNPVWAREQFF

d_gene: TRBD2
j_gene: TRBJ2-7
v_gene: TRBV19
abundance: NA
CDR3nt: TGTGCCAGTAGTATGCTTGAGGGCGGGAGGACCTACGAGCAGTACTTC
CDR3aa: CASSMLEGGRTYEQYF

d_gene: TRBD1
j_gene: TRBJ1-2
v_gene: TRBV11-2
abundance: few
CDR3nt: TGTGCCAGCAGTCCTACAGGGGCTAACTATGGCTACACCTTC
CDR3aa: CASSPTGANYGYTF

d_gene: TRBD2
j_gene: TRBJ2-1
v_gene: TRBV7-7
abundance: NA
CDR3nt: TGTGCCAGCAGCTTAGGCCAAGCGGGAGGGGTCGATGAGCAGTTCTTC
CDR3aa: CASSLGQAGGVDEQFF

d_gene: TRBD2
j_gene: TRBJ2-1
v_gene: TRBV18
abundance: NA
CDR3nt: TGTGCCAGCTCACCGGGGCTAGCGGGGGCAAACAATGAGCAGTTCTTC
CDR3aa: CASSPGLAGANNEQFF

d_gene: TRBD1
j_gene: TRBJ2-3
v_gene: TRBV25-1
abundance: NA
CDR3nt: TGTGCCAGCAGTGGCTCCGATACAGGGGGCCGCACAGATACGCAGTATTTT
CDR3aa: CASSGSDTGGRTDTQYF

d_gene: NA
j_gene: TRBJ1-2
v_gene: TRBV9
abundance: few
CDR3nt: TGTGCCAGCAGCGTAGGCAGGGTTGATGGCTACACCTTC
CDR3aa: CASSVGRVDGYTF

d_gene: NA
j_gene: TRBJ2-3
v_gene: TRBV12-5
abundance: NA
CDR3nt: TGTGCTAGTGGTTTCGGTGGCACAGATACGCAGTATTTT
CDR3aa: CASGFGGTDTQYF

d_gene: NA
j_gene: TRBJ2-3
v_gene: TRBV10-3
abundance: NA
CDR3nt: TGTGCCATCAGTGAGCTACCCGGCACAGATACGCAGTATTTT
CDR3aa: CAISELPGTDTQYF

d_gene: NA
j_gene: TRBJ2-2
v_gene: TRBV2
abundance: NA
CDR3nt: TGTGCCAGCAGTGAACTTGCCCGCGGGGCCGGGGAGCTGTTTTTT
CDR3aa: CASSELARGAGELFF

d_gene: TRBD2
j_gene: TRBJ2-5
v_gene: TRBV30
abundance: NA
CDR3nt: TGTGCCTGGAGCATATTAGCGGGATCAAGAACCCAGTACTTC
CDR3aa: CAWSILAGSRTQYF

d_gene: TRBD2
j_gene: TRBJ2-5
v_gene: TRBV7-2
abundance: NA
CDR3nt: TGTGCCAGCAGCTTAGCGTCATCGAGCGGGGGGGCAGAGACCCAGTACTTC
CDR3aa: CASSLASSSGGAETQYF

d_gene: TRBD2
j_gene: TRBJ2-7
v_gene: TRBV7-2
abundance: NA
CDR3nt: TGTGCCAGCAGCTCACCTCAAACTAGCGGGAGCCGCTACGAGCAGTACTTC
CDR3aa: CASSSPQTSGSRYEQYF

d_gene: NA
j_gene: TRBJ1-1
v_gene: TRBV5-4
abundance: once
CDR3nt: TGTGCCAGCAGCTTGGTGGGTGGGGGGGCAGACACTGAAGCTTTCTTT
CDR3aa: CASSLVGGGADTEAFF

d_gene: TRBD1
j_gene: TRBJ2-5
v_gene: TRBV5-1
abundance: NA
CDR3nt: TGCGCCAGCAGCCTTCGGACAGGACGCGCCGAGACCCAGTACTTC
CDR3aa: CASSLRTGRAETQYF

d_gene: NA
j_gene: TRBJ1-1
v_gene: TRBV19
abundance: NA
CDR3nt: TGTGCCAGTAGGGAAAGGGGTGAAGCTTTCTTT
CDR3aa: CASRERGEAFF

d_gene: NA
j_gene: TRBJ2-2
v_gene: TRBV9
abundance: NA
CDR3nt: TGTGCCAGCAGCGTAGACCCAGGAATGAACACCGGGGAGCTGTTTTTT
CDR3aa: CASSVDPGMNTGELFF

d_gene: NA
j_gene: TRBJ1-6
v_gene: TRBV4-2
abundance: NA
CDR3nt: TGTGCCAGCAGCCAAGTAGAAGGGTTTAGGGGGACACCCCTCCACTTT
CDR3aa: CASSQVEGFRGTPLHF

d_gene: TRBD1
j_gene: TRBJ1-5
v_gene: TRBV28
abundance: NA
CDR3nt: TGTGCCAGCAGTTTAGGAACGGCAGGGGGTTGGAATCAGCCCCAGCATTTT
CDR3aa: CASSLGTAGGWNQPQHF

d_gene: NA
j_gene: TRBJ1-5
v_gene: TRBV28
abundance: NA
CDR3nt: TGTGCCACCCAGGAAAATCAGCCCCAGCATTTT
CDR3aa: CATQENQPQHF

d_gene: TRBD1
j_gene: TRBJ1-5
v_gene: TRBV2
abundance: NA
CDR3nt: TGTGCCAGCAGGGGGTCGGGACAGGGAACGACGTACGGCAGTCAGCCCCAGCATTTT
CDR3aa: CASRGSGQGTTYGSQPQHF

d_gene: TRBD1
j_gene: TRBJ2-5
v_gene: TRBV5-8
abundance: NA
CDR3nt: TGTGCCAGCGACGGCGGGACAGGGAGGCGAGAGACCCAGTACTTC
CDR3aa: CASDGGTGRRETQYF

d_gene: TRBD2
j_gene: TRBJ2-7
v_gene: TRBV5-1
abundance: NA
CDR3nt: TGCGCCAGCAGGGGGACTAGCGGGAGGGCCTTCTACGAGCAGTACTTC
CDR3aa: CASRGTSGRAFYEQYF

d_gene: NA
j_gene: TRBJ2-1
v_gene: TRBV6-4
abundance: few
CDR3nt: TGTGCCAGCAGTGATAGGGAGTACAATGAGCAGTTCTTC
CDR3aa: CASSDREYNEQFF

d_gene: NA
j_gene: TRBJ2-1
v_gene: TRBV7-6
abundance: NA
CDR3nt: TGTGCCAGCAGCTTATCCCTTAGCGGATCAGGTGGCAATGAGCAGTTCTTC
CDR3aa: CASSLSLSGSGGNEQFF

d_gene: NA
j_gene: TRBJ1-3
v_gene: TRBV5-4
abundance: NA
CDR3nt: TGTGCCAGCAGCCACGACAGCAGAGCTAACACCATATATTTT
CDR3aa: CASSHDSRANTIYF

d_gene: NA
j_gene: TRBJ2-7
v_gene: TRBV6-5
abundance: NA
CDR3nt: TGTGCCAGTCTGGACAGTACCAGCTCCTACGAGCAGTACTTC
CDR3aa: CASLDSTSSYEQYF

d_gene: TRBD1
j_gene: TRBJ1-4
v_gene: TRBV18
abundance: NA
CDR3nt: TGTGCCAGCTCACCGGAAGACCCGGGACAGAGAGCAACTAATGAAAAACTGTTTTTT
CDR3aa: CASSPEDPGQRATNEKLFF

d_gene: NA
j_gene: TRBJ1-4
v_gene: TRBV7-9
abundance: NA
CDR3nt: TGTGCCAGCAGCTTAGTTCCGGGTAGTGGAGAAAAACTGTTTTTT
CDR3aa: CASSLVPGSGEKLFF

d_gene: NA
j_gene: TRBJ1-1
v_gene: TRBV5-4
abundance: NA
CDR3nt: TGTGCCAGCAGCTTGGAGCCGAACACTGAAGCTTTCTTT
CDR3aa: CASSLEPNTEAFF

d_gene: NA
j_gene: TRBJ2-7
v_gene: TRBV28
abundance: NA
CDR3nt: TGTGCCAGCAGCTCGTGGGGAGGGGGGGCCTACGAGCAGTACTTC
CDR3aa: CASSSWGGGAYEQYF

d_gene: TRBD1
j_gene: TRBJ1-2
v_gene: TRBV27
abundance: NA
CDR3nt: TGTGCCAGCAGTTCCGCGACAGGGGGCGGCTACACCTTC
CDR3aa: CASSSATGGGYTF

d_gene: NA
j_gene: TRBJ1-1
v_gene: TRBV6-1
abundance: NA
CDR3nt: TGTGCCAGCCTCGCGGGAAATATGAACACTGAAGCTTTCTTT
CDR3aa: CASLAGNMNTEAFF

d_gene: TRBD1
j_gene: TRBJ1-2
v_gene: TRBV15
abundance: NA
CDR3nt: TGTGCCACCAGCAAAGAAAAACAGGGGGCGGGTGGCTACACCTTC
CDR3aa: CATSKEKQGAGGYTF

d_gene: NA
j_gene: TRBJ1-2
v_gene: TRBV30
abundance: NA
CDR3nt: TGTGCCTGGAGTGTGGGCAGGGACATCTATGGCTACACCTTC
CDR3aa: CAWSVGRDIYGYTF

d_gene: NA
j_gene: TRBJ2-5
v_gene: TRBV7-3
abundance: NA
CDR3nt: TGTGCCAGCAGCTTAAGCAGGCAAGAGACCCAGTACTTC
CDR3aa: CASSLSRQETQYF

d_gene: TRBD1
j_gene: TRBJ2-5
v_gene: TRBV5-1
abundance: NA
CDR3nt: TGCGCCAGCAGCTTACTGGGTGAGGGACAGCCCCAAGAGACCCAGTACTTC
CDR3aa: CASSLLGEGQPQETQYF

d_gene: NA
j_gene: TRBJ2-7
v_gene: TRBV5-6
abundance: NA
CDR3nt: TGTGCCAGCAGCTTGGTGGACTTCTCCTACGAGCAGTACTTC
CDR3aa: CASSLVDFSYEQYF

d_gene: NA
j_gene: TRBJ1-2
v_gene: TRBV4-2
abundance: NA
CDR3nt: TGTGCCAGCAGCCAGGACTTTAACTATGGCTACACCTTC
CDR3aa: CASSQDFNYGYTF

d_gene: NA
j_gene: TRBJ2-7
v_gene: TRBV29-1
abundance: NA
CDR3nt: TGCAGCGTTACCCCCACACAGGGACCTTACGAGCAGTACTTC
CDR3aa: CSVTPTQGPYEQYF

d_gene: NA
j_gene: TRBJ1-5
v_gene: TRBV6-1
abundance: NA
CDR3nt: TGTGCCAGCAGTGTAACGACAGGTGCCAATCAGCCCCAGCATTTT
CDR3aa: CASSVTTGANQPQHF